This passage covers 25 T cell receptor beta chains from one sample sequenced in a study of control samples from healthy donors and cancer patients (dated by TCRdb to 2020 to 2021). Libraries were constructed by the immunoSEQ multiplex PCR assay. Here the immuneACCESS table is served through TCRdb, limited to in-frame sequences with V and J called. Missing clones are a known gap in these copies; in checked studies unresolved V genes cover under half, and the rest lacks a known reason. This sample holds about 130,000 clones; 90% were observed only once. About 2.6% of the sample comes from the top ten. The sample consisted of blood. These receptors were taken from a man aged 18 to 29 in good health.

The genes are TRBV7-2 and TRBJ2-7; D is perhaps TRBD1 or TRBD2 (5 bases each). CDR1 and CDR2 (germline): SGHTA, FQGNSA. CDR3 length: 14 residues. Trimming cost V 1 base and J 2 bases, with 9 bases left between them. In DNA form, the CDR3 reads TGTGCCAGCAGCTTAGGGGGACCTACCTACGAGCAGTACGTC. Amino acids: CASSLGGPTYEQYV.

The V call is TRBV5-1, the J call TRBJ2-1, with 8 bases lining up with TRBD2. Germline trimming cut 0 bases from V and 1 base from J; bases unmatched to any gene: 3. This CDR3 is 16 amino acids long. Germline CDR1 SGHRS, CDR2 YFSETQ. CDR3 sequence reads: CASSLETSGSYNEQFF. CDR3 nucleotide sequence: TGCGCCAGCAGCTTGGAAACTAGCGGATCCTACAATGAGCAGTTCTTC.

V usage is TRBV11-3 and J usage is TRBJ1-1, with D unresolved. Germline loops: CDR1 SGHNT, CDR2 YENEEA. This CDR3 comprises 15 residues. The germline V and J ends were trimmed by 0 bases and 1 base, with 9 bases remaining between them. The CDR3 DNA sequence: TGTGCCAGCAGCTTAGATCCGGGAACGAACACTGAAGCTTTCTTT. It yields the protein CASSLDPGTNTEAFF.

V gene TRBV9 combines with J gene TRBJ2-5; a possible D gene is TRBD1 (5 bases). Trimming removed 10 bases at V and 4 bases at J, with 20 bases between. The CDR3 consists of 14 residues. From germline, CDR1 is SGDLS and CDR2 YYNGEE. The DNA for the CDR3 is TGTGCCTTTAAGCATAGGTGGGGCCGAGAGACCCAGTACTTC. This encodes CAFKHRWGRETQYF. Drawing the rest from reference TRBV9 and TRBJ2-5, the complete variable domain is DSGVTQTPKHLITATGQRVTLRCSPRSGDLSVYWYQQSLDQGLQFLIQYYNGEERAKGNILERFSAQQFPDLHSELNLSSLELGDSALYFCAFKHRWGRETQYFGPGTRLLVL.

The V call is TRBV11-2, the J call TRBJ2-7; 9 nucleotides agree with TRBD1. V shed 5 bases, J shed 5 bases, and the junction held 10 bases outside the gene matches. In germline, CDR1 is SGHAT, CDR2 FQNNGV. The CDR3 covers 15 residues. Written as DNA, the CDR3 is TGTGCCAGCAGCACCCACAGGGGGCGCGATCACGAGCAGTACGTC. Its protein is CASSTHRGRDHEQYV.

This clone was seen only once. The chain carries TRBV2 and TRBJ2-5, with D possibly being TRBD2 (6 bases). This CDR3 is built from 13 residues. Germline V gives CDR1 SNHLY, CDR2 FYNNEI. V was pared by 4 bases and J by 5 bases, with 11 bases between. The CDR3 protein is CASSVLGGETQYF. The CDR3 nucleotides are TGTGCCAGCAGTGTGCTTGGGGGGGAGACCCAGTACTTC.

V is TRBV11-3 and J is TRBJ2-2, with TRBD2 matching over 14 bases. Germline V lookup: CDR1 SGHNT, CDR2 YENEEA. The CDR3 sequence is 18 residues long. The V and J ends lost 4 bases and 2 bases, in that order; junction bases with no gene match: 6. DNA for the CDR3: TGTGCCAGCAGCTCCCGACTAGCGGGAGGGATCAACACCGGGGAGCTGTTTTTT. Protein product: CASSSRLAGGINTGELFF.

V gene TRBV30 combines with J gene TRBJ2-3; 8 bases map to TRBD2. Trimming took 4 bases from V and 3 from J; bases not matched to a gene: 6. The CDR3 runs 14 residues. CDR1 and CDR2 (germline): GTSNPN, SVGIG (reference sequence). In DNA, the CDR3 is TGTGCCTGGAATCGGGCGGGAGGTACAGATACGCAGTATTTT. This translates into CAWNRAGGTDTQYF.

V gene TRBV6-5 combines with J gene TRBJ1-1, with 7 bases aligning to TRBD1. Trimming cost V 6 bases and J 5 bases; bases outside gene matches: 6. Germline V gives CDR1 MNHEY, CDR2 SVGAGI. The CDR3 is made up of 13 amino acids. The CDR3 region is CASSRGSGTEAFF. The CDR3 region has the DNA TGTGCCAGCAGCAGGGGGAGTGGGACTGAAGCTTTCTTT.

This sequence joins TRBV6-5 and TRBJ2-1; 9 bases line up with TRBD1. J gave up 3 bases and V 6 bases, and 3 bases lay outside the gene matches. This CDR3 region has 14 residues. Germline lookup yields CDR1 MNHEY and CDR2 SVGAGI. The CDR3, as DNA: TGTGCCAGCAGCTGGACAGGGGACTACAATGAGCAGTTCTTC. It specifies CASSWTGDYNEQFF.

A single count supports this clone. CDR3 coding DNA: TGTGCCAGCAGTGAAACTAGCGAACCTTGGGACGGAGGCAAAAACATTCAGTACTTC. It is translated as CASSETSEPWDGGKNIQYF. This chain joins TRBV2 and TRBJ2-4; 7 positions match TRBD2. Germline V gives CDR1 SNHLY, CDR2 FYNNEI. The CDR3 sequence is 19 residues long. With 2 bases clipped from V and 3 bases from J, the junction kept 16 bases outside the gene matches. The full variable domain, rest sourced from reference TRBV2 and TRBJ2-4, is EPEVTQTPSHQVTQMGQEVILRCVPISNHLYFYWYRQILGQKVEFLVSFYNNEISEKSEIFDDQFSVERPDGSNFTLKIRSTKLEDSAMYFCASSETSEPWDGGKNIQYFGAGTRLSVL.

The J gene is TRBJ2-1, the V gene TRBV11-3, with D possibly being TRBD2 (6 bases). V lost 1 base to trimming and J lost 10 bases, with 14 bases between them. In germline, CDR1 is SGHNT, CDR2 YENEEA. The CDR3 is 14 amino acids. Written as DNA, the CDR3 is TGTGCCAGCAGCTTAGCAGGCGGGGCGGGGGAGCAGTTCTTC. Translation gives CASSLAGGAGEQFF. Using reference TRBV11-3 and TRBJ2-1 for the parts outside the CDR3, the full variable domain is EAGVVQSPRYKIIEKKQPVAFWCNPISGHNTLYWYLQNLGQGPELLIRYENEEAVDDSQLPKDRFSAERLKGVDSTLKIQPAELGDSAVYLCASSLAGGAGEQFFGPGTRLTVL.

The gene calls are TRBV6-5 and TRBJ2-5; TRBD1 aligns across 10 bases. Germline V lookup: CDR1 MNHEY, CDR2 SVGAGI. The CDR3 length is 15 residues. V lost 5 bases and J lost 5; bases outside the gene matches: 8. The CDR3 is CASSLVDRGFETQYF. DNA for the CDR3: TGTGCCAGCAGTCTCGTGGACAGGGGGTTTGAGACCCAGTACTTC.

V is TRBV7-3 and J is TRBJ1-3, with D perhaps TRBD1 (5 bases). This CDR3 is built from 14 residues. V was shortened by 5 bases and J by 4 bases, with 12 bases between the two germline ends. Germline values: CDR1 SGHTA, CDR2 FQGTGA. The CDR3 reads CASSADSRGNTIYF. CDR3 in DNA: TGTGCCAGCAGCGCCGACAGCAGAGGAAACACCATATATTTT.

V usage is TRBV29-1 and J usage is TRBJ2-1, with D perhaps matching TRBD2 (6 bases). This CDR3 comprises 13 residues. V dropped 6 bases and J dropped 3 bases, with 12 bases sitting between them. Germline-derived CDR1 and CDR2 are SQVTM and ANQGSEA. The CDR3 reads CSVGDSFYNEQFF. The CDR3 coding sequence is TGCAGCGTAGGGGACTCCTTCTACAATGAGCAGTTCTTC.

CDR3 nucleotide sequence: TGCGCCAGCAGTCAGGGGACCACGGTGCAGTACTTC. Translated: CASSQGTTVQYF. This chain links TRBV5-1 with TRBJ2-7; tentatively, D is TRBD1 (6 bases). Germline values: CDR1 SGHRS, CDR2 YFSETQ. Trimming left V 5 bases short and J 9 bases short, with 15 bases between. The CDR3 sequence is 12 residues long.

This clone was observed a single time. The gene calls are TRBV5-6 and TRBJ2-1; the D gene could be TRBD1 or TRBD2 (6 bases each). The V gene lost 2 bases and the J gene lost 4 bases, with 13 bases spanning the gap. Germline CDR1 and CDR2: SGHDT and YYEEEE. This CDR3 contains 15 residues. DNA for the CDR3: TGTGCCAGCAGCTTTGGAGGGGGGATTTACAATGAGCAGTTCTTC. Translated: CASSFGGGIYNEQFF.

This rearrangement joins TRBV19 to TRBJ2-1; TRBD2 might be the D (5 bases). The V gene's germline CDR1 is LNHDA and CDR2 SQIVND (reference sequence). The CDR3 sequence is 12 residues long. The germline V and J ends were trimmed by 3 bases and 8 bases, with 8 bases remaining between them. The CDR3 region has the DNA TGTGCCAGTAGTATGACTAACGATGAGCAGTTCTTC. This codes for CASSMTNDEQFF.

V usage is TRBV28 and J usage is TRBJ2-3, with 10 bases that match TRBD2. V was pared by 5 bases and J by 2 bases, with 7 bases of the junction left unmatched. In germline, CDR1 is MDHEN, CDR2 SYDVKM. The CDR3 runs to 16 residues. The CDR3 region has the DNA TGTGCCAGCAGTCTCTGGACTAGCGGATCCACAGATACGCAGTATTTT. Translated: CASSLWTSGSTDTQYF.

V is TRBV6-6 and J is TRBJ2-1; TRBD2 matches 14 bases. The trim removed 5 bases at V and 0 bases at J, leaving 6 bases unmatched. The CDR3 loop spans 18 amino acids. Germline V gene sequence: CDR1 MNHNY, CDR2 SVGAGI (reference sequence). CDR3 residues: CASSPGLAGGGSYNEQFF. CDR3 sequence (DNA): TGTGCCAGCAGTCCAGGACTAGCGGGGGGCGGCTCCTACAATGAGCAGTTCTTC.

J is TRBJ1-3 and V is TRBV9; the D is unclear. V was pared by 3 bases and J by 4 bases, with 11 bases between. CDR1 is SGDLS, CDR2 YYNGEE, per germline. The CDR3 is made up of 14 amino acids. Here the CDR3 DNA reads TGTGCCAGCAGCGCCTCCCCCAGGGGAAACACCATATATTTT. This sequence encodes CASSASPRGNTIYF.

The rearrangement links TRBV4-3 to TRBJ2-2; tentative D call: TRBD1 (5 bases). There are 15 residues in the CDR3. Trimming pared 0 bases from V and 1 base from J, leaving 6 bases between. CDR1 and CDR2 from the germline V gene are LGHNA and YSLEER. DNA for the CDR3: TGCGCCAGCAGCCAAGATCAGGGGAACACCGGGGAGCTGTTTTTT. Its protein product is CASSQDQGNTGELFF.

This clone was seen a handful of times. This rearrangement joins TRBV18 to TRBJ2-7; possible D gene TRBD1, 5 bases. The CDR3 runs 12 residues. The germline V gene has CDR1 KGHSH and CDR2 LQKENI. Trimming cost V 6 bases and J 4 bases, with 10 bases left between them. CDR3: CASSPDRYEQYV. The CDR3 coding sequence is TGTGCCAGCTCTCCCGACAGATACGAGCAGTACGTC.

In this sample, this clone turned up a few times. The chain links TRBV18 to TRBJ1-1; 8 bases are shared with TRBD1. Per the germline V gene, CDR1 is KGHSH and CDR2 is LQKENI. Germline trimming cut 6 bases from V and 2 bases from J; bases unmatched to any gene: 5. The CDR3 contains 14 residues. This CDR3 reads CASSQGQGNTEAFF. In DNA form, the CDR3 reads TGTGCCAGCTCTCAAGGACAGGGAAACACTGAAGCTTTCTTT.

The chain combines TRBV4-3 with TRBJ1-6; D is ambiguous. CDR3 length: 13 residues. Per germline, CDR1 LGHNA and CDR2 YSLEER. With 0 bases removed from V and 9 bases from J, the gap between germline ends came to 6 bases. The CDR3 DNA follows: TGCGCCAGCAGCCAAGAGGAGGCTTCACCCCTCCACTTT. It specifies CASSQEEASPLHF.